This TCR beta chain was captured in a study of shared T cell receptors in the human thymus. TCRdb keeps only in-frame clones here, not all; method: immunoSEQ multiplex PCR. The sample includes 700,000 or so clones, approximately 85% of them seen just once. The CDR3 covers 14 residues. Per the germline V gene, CDR1 is MDHEN and CDR2 is SYDVKM. V lost 1 base and J lost 3, with 7 bases in between. This clone was detected only once. The data also belong to a second study, concerning human thymus T cells.

The receptor comes from a girl under two years old with a congenital heart defect. This chain joins TRBV28 and TRBJ1-3, with D hard to call. Material for sequencing was thymocytes. CDR3 bases: TGTGCCAGCAGTTTATCAGGACTTGGAAACACCATATATTTT. Protein: CASSLSGLGNTIYF. Using reference TRBV28 and TRBJ1-3 for the parts outside the CDR3, the full variable domain is DVKVTQSSRYLVKRTGEKVFLECVQDMDHENMFWYRQDPGLGLRLIYFSYDVKMKEKGDIPEGYSVSREKKERFSLILESASTNQTSMYLCASSLSGLGNTIYFGEGSWLTVV.